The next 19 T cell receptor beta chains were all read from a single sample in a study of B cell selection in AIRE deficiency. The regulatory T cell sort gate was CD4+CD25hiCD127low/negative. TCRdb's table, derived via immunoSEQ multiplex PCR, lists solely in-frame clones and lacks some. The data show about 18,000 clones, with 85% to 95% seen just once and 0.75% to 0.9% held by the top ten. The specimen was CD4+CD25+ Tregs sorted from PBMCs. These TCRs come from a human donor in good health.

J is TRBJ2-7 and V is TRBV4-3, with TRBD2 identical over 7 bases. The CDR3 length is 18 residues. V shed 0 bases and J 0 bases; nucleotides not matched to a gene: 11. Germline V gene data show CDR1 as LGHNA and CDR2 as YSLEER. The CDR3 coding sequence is TGCGCCAGCAGCCAAGAAGTAGTAGCGGGTCCTCTCTCCTACGAGCAGTACTTC. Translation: CASSQEVVAGPLSYEQYF.

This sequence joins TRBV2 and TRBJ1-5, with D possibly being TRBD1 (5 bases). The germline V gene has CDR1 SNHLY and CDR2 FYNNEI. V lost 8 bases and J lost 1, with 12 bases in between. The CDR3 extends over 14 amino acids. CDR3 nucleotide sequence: TGTGCCAGCGGGGGGATAAGAAGCAATCAGCCCCAGCATTTT. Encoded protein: CASGGIRSNQPQHF.

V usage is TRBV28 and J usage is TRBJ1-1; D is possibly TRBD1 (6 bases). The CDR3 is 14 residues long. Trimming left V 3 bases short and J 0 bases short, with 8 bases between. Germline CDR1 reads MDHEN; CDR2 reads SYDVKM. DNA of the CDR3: TGTGCCAGCAGTTTCGGGGGCATGAACACTGAAGCTTTCTTT. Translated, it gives CASSFGGMNTEAFF.

In nucleotides, the CDR3 is TGTGCCAGCAGCCAGCCCCCTGCACCCCTCCACTTT. Protein: CASSQPPAPLHF. The chain couples TRBV7-9 to TRBJ1-6; no firm D call. In germline, CDR1 is SEHNR, CDR2 FQNEAQ (reference sequence). V was pared by 5 bases and J by 11 bases, with 10 bases between. This CDR3 spans 12 amino acids.

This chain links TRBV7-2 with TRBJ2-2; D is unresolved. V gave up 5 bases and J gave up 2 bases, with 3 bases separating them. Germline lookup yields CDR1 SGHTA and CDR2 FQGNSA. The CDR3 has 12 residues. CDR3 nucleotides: TGTGCCAGCAGCCTAAACACCGGGGAGCTGTTTTTT. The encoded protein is CASSLNTGELFF.

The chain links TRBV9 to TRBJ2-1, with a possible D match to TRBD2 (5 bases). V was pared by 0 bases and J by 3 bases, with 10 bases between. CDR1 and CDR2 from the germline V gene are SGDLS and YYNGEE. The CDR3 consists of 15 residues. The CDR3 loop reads CASSVDGMGYNEQFF. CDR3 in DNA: TGTGCCAGCAGCGTAGACGGGATGGGCTACAATGAGCAGTTCTTC.

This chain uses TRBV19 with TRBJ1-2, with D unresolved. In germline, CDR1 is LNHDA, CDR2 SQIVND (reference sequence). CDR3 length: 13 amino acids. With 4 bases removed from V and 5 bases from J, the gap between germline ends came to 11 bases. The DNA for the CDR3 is TGTGCCAGTAGTAGATGGGAGGAGTATGGCTACACCTTC. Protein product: CASSRWEEYGYTF.

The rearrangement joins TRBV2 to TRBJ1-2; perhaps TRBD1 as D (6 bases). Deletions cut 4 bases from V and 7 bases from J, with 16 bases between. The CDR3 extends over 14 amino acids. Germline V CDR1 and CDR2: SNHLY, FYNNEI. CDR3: CASSGSGVRSGYTF. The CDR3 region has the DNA TGTGCCAGCAGTGGGTCAGGGGTAAGGTCTGGCTACACCTTC.

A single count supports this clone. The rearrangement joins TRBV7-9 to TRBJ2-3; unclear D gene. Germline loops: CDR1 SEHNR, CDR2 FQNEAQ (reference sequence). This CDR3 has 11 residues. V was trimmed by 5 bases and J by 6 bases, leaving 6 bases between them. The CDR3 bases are TGTGCCAGCAGCCCCCGGGATACGCAGTATTTT. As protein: CASSPRDTQYF.

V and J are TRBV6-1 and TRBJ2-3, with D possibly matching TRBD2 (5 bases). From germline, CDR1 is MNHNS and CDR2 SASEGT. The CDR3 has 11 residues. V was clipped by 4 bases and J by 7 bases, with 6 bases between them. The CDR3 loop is CASSGENTQYF. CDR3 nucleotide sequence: TGTGCCAGCAGTGGGGAGAATACGCAGTATTTT.

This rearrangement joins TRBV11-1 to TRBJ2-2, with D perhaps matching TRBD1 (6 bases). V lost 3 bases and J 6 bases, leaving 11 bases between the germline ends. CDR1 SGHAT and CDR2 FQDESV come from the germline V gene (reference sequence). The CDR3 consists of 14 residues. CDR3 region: CASSLARGAGELFF. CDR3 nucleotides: TGTGCCAGCAGCTTGGCCAGGGGTGCCGGGGAGCTGTTTTTT.

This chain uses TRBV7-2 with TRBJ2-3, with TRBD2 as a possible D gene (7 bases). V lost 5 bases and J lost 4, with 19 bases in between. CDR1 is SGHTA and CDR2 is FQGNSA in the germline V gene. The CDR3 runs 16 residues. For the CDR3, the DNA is TGTGCCAGCAGCCCCATAGGACTAGGGGGTGCAGATACGCAGTATTTT. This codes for CASSPIGLGGADTQYF.

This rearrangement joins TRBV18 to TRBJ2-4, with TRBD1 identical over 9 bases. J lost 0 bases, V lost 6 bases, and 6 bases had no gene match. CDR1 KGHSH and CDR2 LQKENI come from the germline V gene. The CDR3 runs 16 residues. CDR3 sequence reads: CASSTGQGLAKNIQYF. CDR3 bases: TGTGCCAGCTCTACCGGACAGGGGCTAGCCAAAAACATTCAGTACTTC.

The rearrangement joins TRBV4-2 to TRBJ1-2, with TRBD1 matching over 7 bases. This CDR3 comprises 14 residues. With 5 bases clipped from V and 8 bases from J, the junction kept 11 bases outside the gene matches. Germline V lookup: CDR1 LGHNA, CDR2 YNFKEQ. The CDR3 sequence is CASSTREGAGGYTF. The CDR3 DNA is TGTGCCAGCAGCACCCGCGAGGGGGCGGGCGGCTACACCTTC.

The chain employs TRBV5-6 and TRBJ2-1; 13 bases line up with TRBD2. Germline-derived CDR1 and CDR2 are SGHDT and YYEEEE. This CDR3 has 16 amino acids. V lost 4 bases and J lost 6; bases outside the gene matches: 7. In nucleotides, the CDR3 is TGTGCCAGCAGCCGCGGACTAGCGGGAGATACCAATGAGCAGTTCTTC. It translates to CASSRGLAGDTNEQFF.

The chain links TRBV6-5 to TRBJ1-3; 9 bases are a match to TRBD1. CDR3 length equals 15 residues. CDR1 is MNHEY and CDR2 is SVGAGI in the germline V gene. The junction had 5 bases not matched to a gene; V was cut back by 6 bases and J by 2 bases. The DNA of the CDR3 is TGTGCCAGCAGCAACAGGGGGCCTACTGGAAACACCATATATTTT. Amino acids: CASSNRGPTGNTIYF.

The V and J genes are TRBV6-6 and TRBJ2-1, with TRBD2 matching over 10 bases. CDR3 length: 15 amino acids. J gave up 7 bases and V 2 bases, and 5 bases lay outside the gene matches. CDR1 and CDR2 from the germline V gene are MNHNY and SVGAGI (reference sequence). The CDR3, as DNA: TGTGCCAGCAGTTACGGCCCTAGCGGGAGAAATGAGCAGTTCTTC. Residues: CASSYGPSGRNEQFF.

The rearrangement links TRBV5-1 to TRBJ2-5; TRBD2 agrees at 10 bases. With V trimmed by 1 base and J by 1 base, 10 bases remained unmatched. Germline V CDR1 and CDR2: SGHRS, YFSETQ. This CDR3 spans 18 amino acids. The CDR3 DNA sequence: TGCGCCAGCAGCTTGAAGTCTAGCGGGAGATTGGGCCAAGAGACCCAGTACTTC. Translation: CASSLKSSGRLGQETQYF.

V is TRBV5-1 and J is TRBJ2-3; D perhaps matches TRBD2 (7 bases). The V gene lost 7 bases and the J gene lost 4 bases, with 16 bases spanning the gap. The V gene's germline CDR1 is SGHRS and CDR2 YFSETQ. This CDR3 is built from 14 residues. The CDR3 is CASAGGRGSDTQYF. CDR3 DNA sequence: TGCGCCAGCGCCGGGGGGCGTGGGTCAGATACGCAGTATTTT.